These T cell receptor beta chains were read from a single sample in a study of technical replicates of blood from several donors. Measured with immunoSEQ multiplex PCR; TCRdb has only the in-frame clones, and not every one. Among around 79,000 clones listed, approximately 94% were seen once. The sample taken for sequencing was T cells isolated from PBMCs. The receptors derive from a human donor in good health. Both conserved end residues are part of each CDR3. Fields, in order: J gene, D gene, V gene, clone size, CDR3 DNA, CDR3 protein. The D gene is left open where the match is weak. A row's size may be missing; if present it is once, few, many or a size class.

J: TRBJ2-5; D: .; V: TRBV5-4; size: .; DNA: TGTGCCAGCAGCTCTAGAGGACACCAACAAGAGACCCAGTACTTC; CDR3: CASSSRGHQQETQYF
J: TRBJ1-3; D: TRBD1; V: TRBV7-8; size: .; DNA: TGTGCCAGCAGCCCGACAGGGGTCATCTCTGGAAACACCATATATTTT; CDR3: CASSPTGVISGNTIYF
J: TRBJ2-1; D: TRBD1; V: TRBV23-1; size: .; DNA: TGCGCCAGCAGTCGGGACAGGGGTTCCTACAATGAGCAGTTCTTC; CDR3: CASSRDRGSYNEQFF
J: TRBJ1-2; D: .; V: TRBV30; size: .; DNA: TGTGCCTGGAGTGTTTCCCGTCAGTACTATGGCTACACCTTC; CDR3: CAWSVSRQYYGYTF
J: TRBJ2-5; D: .; V: TRBV11-3; size: .; DNA: TGTGCCAGCAGCTCGGGTATGGCAGGACAACAAGAGACCCAGTACTTC; CDR3: CASSSGMAGQQETQYF
J: TRBJ2-1; D: .; V: TRBV5-1; size: .; DNA: TGCGCCAGCAGCTTGGAGCCCCTTGGAGACTACAATGAGCAGTTCTTC; CDR3: CASSLEPLGDYNEQFF
J: TRBJ2-1; D: .; V: TRBV5-4; size: .; DNA: TGTGCCAGCAGCTTAGTAAGCCACAATGAGCAGTTCTTC; CDR3: CASSLVSHNEQFF
J: TRBJ2-2; D: .; V: TRBV6-4; size: .; DNA: TGTGCCAGCAGTGACTCGTTTAACAGGACCGGGGAGCTGTTTTTT; CDR3: CASSDSFNRTGELFF
J: TRBJ2-2; D: .; V: TRBV11-3; size: .; DNA: TGTGCCAGCAGCTCTATCAACACCGGGGAGCTGTTTTTT; CDR3: CASSSINTGELFF
J: TRBJ2-7; D: .; V: TRBV6-5; size: .; DNA: TGTGCCAGCAGTTACGTCGGAGATTACGAGCAGTACTTC; CDR3: CASSYVGDYEQYF
J: TRBJ1-5; D: .; V: TRBV6-6; size: .; DNA: TGTGCCAGCAGGGACAGAATTGATCAGCCCCAGCATTTT; CDR3: CASRDRIDQPQHF
J: TRBJ2-7; D: .; V: TRBV19; size: .; DNA: TGTGCCAGTAGTATAGATAAAGGGGTCTCCTACGAGCAGTACTTC; CDR3: CASSIDKGVSYEQYF
J: TRBJ1-1; D: TRBD1; V: TRBV7-9; size: .; DNA: TGTGCCAGCAGCGCCCCAGGGGGCAGACCTGAAGCTTTCTTT; CDR3: CASSAPGGRPEAFF
J: TRBJ2-3; D: .; V: TRBV10-2; size: .; DNA: TGCGCCAGCGGGGGGGGGCTGGGCACAGATACGCAGTATTTT; CDR3: CASGGGLGTDTQYF
J: TRBJ2-5; D: TRBD2; V: TRBV2; size: .; DNA: TGTGCCAGCAGGCGGGGGGGGCCCCAAGAGACCCAGTACTTC; CDR3: CASRRGGPQETQYF
J: TRBJ2-1; D: .; V: TRBV4-1; size: .; DNA: TGCGCCAGCAGCCAAGGGTGGCAGGGGAATAATGAGCAGTTCTTC; CDR3: CASSQGWQGNNEQFF
J: TRBJ2-7; D: .; V: TRBV30; size: .; DNA: TGTGCCTGGAGTTTCCCGGACACTTACTACGAGCAGTACTTC; CDR3: CAWSFPDTYYEQYF
J: TRBJ1-6; D: TRBD1; V: TRBV12-5; size: .; DNA: TGTGCTAGTGGTTTATTCGGACAGGGGGCCTATAATTCACCCCTCCACTTT; CDR3: CASGLFGQGAYNSPLHF
J: TRBJ1-6; D: .; V: TRBV1; size: .; DNA: TGCACCAGCAGCCAAGATGGTACCCGCCCCGACAGTGATTATAATTCACCCCTCCACTTT; CDR3: CTSSQDGTRPDSDYNSPLHF
J: TRBJ2-5; D: TRBD2; V: TRBV2; size: .; DNA: TGTGCCAGCAGCCCCCCCTTGGTACTAGCGGGGATAAACTTC; CDR3: CASSPPLVLAGINF
J: TRBJ2-7; D: .; V: TRBV11-3; size: .; DNA: TGTGCCAGCAGCTTATCTAGGGGCGAGCAGTACTTC; CDR3: CASSLSRGEQYF
J: TRBJ1-1; D: .; V: TRBV15; size: .; DNA: TGTGCCACCAGCAGACTCGAAGGAGATGGTTCTGAAGCTTTCTTT; CDR3: CATSRLEGDGSEAFF
J: TRBJ2-3; D: .; V: TRBV4-1; size: .; DNA: TGCGCCAGCAGCCAAGAGATGCGGGGACCCACAGATACGCAGTATTTT; CDR3: CASSQEMRGPTDTQYF
J: TRBJ2-7; D: .; V: TRBV19; size: .; DNA: TGTGCCAGTAGCCCCCTAGGCTGGGACGAGCAGTACTTC; CDR3: CASSPLGWDEQYF
J: TRBJ2-1; D: TRBD1; V: TRBV27; size: .; DNA: TGTGCCAGCAGTTCACAGGGGACCTACAATGAGCAGTTCTTC; CDR3: CASSSQGTYNEQFF
J: TRBJ1-1; D: .; V: TRBV29-1; size: .; DNA: TGCAGCGTTCCGGGACAGAACACTGAAGCTTTCTTT; CDR3: CSVPGQNTEAFF
J: TRBJ2-7; D: .; V: TRBV18; size: once; DNA: TGTGCCAGCTCACCAAACGACTGGTACTCCTACGAGCAGTACTTC; CDR3: CASSPNDWYSYEQYF
J: TRBJ1-2; D: TRBD1; V: TRBV7-9; size: .; DNA: TGTGCCAGCAGCTCGCGGGACAGGGGGAAAAGGGTCTATGGCTACACCTTC; CDR3: CASSSRDRGKRVYGYTF
J: TRBJ2-7; D: .; V: TRBV7-9; size: once; DNA: TGTGCCAGCAGCTTAGTCTTTGGTAGTTCTAACTACGAGCAGTACTTC; CDR3: CASSLVFGSSNYEQYF
J: TRBJ2-5; D: .; V: TRBV5-1; size: .; DNA: TGCGCCAGCAGCTCCGAAGGGAGTCCTGGTGCGGAGACCCAGTACTTC; CDR3: CASSSEGSPGAETQYF
J: TRBJ2-3; D: TRBD2; V: TRBV5-1; size: .; DNA: TGCGCCAGCAGCTTGGGTACTAGCGGGATTACAGATACGCAGTATTTT; CDR3: CASSLGTSGITDTQYF
J: TRBJ1-3; D: .; V: TRBV7-9; size: .; DNA: TGTGCCAGCAGCTTAGCAGCCTCTGGAAACACCATATATTTT; CDR3: CASSLAASGNTIYF
J: TRBJ2-5; D: TRBD2; V: TRBV6-6; size: .; DNA: TGTGCCAGCAGGGACGGACTAGCGCGGGGAGAGACCCAGTACTTC; CDR3: CASRDGLARGETQYF
J: TRBJ2-1; D: .; V: TRBV4-2; size: .; DNA: TGTGCCCCTAATGAGCAGTTCTTC; CDR3: CAPNEQFF
J: TRBJ1-2; D: TRBD1; V: TRBV5-5; size: .; DNA: TGTGCCAGCAGCCCCCAAGGGACAGGGCCTGGCTACACCTTC; CDR3: CASSPQGTGPGYTF
J: TRBJ1-1; D: .; V: TRBV11-2; size: .; DNA: TGTGCCAGCAGCTTAGCAGGGGATCTCACTGAAGCTTTCTTT; CDR3: CASSLAGDLTEAFF
J: TRBJ2-7; D: .; V: TRBV6-5; size: .; DNA: TGTGCCAGCAGTTACTCGAGGGTCTCGGGACAGTACTTC; CDR3: CASSYSRVSGQYF
J: TRBJ1-4; D: .; V: TRBV27; size: .; DNA: TGTGCCAGCAGTTTATCGACAAATTTTGCAACTAATGAAAAACTGTTTTTT; CDR3: CASSLSTNFATNEKLFF
J: TRBJ2-7; D: .; V: TRBV27; size: once; DNA: TGTGCCAGCAGTCCGCTGAGACCGGGCGAGCAGTACTTC; CDR3: CASSPLRPGEQYF
J: TRBJ1-1; D: .; V: TRBV11-2; size: .; DNA: TGTGCCAGCAGCTCACCCCGGGAGGGTTCGGGAGCTGAAGCTTTCTTT; CDR3: CASSSPREGSGAEAFF
J: TRBJ1-1; D: TRBD1; V: TRBV29-1; size: few; DNA: TGCAGCGGGGGACAGGGATTGCTAGCTTTCTTT; CDR3: CSGGQGLLAFF
J: TRBJ2-3; D: TRBD1; V: TRBV25-1; size: few; DNA: TGTGCCAGCAGTGGAACAGGGGCAGATACGCAGTATTTT; CDR3: CASSGTGADTQYF
J: TRBJ2-5; D: .; V: TRBV5-1; size: .; DNA: TGCGCCAGCAGTAAACCTGGGAGTGAGACCCAGTACTTC; CDR3: CASSKPGSETQYF
J: TRBJ2-5; D: .; V: TRBV7-9; size: .; DNA: TGTGCCAGCAGCTTCCAGGGATGGGTGACCCAGTACTTC; CDR3: CASSFQGWVTQYF
J: TRBJ1-6; D: .; V: TRBV21-1; size: .; DNA: TGTGCCAGCAGCAGATCGTCCCCTGGACAGAATAATTCACCCCTCCACTTT; CDR3: CASSRSSPGQNNSPLHF
J: TRBJ2-1; D: .; V: TRBV6-5; size: .; DNA: TGTGCCAGCAGCCCCGGGAGAAACGACTACAATGAGCAGTTCTTC; CDR3: CASSPGRNDYNEQFF
J: TRBJ2-1; D: TRBD1; V: TRBV5-1; size: .; DNA: TGCGCCAGCAGCAAGTATACAGGGGGCAGGGATGAGCAGTTCTTC; CDR3: CASSKYTGGRDEQFF
J: TRBJ2-3; D: TRBD1; V: TRBV4-1; size: .; DNA: TGCGCCAGCAGCCCTCCTGGTTGGACAGGGCGCGAAGATACGCAGTATTTT; CDR3: CASSPPGWTGREDTQYF